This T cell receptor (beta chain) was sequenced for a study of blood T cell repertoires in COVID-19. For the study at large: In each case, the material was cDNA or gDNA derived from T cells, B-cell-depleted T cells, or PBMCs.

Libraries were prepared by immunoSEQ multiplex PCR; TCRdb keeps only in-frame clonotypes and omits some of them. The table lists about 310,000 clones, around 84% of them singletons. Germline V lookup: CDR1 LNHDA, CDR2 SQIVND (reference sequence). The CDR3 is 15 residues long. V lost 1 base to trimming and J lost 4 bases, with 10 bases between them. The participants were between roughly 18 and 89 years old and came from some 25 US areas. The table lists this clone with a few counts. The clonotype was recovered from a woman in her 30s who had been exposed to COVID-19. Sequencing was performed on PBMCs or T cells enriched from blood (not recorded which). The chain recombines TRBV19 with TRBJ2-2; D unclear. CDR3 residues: CASSIGRAPTGELFF. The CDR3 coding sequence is TGTGCCAGTAGTATAGGTCGCGCCCCCACCGGGGAGCTGTTTTTT.